This T cell receptor (beta chain) derives from a study of blood T cells in healthy people across ages. Sample donors were healthy Caucasian individuals that came from Russia, aged roughly 6 to 95. Per-sample PBMC isolation yielded at least 7 million cells. There are 16 residues in the CDR3. V gave up 0 bases and J gave up 5 bases, with 14 bases separating them. Germline V gene lookup returns CDR1 MNHNY and CDR2 SVGAGI (reference sequence). The use of a sample-barcoded 5' primer and a J-beta primer mix characterized a second PCR of 7 to 11 cycles. TCRdb ran MiXCR on the 5' RACE reads and lists one entry per CDR3 protein. This sample has roughly 1.4 million distinct CDR3 sequences, with 55% to 75% found just once. Broader study findings: The study could not conclusively compare naive and antigen-experienced cells, given its unsorted PBMCs.

This clonotype was seen only a few times. The antigen remains undetermined. The TCR sequence derives from a man between 18 and 35 years old in good health. The rearrangement uses TRBV6-6 and TRBJ2-1; D assignment may be TRBD1 or TRBD2 (5 bases each). Sequencing was done on a sample of blood. The CDR3 DNA follows: TGTGCCAGCAGTTACTCGATTCAGGGACCTGACAATGAGCAGTTCTTC. As protein: CASSYSIQGPDNEQFF.